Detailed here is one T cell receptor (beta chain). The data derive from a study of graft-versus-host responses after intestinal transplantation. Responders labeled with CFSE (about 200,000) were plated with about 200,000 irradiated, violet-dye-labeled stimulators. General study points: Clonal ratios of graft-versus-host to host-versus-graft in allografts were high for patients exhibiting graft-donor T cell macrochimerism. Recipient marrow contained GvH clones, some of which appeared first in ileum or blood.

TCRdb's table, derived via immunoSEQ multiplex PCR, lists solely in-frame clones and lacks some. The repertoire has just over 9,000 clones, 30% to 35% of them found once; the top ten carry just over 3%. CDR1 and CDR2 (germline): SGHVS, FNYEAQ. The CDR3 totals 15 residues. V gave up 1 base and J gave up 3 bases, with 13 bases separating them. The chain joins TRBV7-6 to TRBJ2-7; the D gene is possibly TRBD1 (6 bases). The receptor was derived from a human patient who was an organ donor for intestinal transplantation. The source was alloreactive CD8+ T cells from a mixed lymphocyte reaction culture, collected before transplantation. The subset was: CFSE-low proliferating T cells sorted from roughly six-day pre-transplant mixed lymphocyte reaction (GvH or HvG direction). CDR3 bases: TGTGCCAGCAGCTTAGAGCCCGGACAGAACTACGAGCAGTACTTC. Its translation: CASSLEPGQNYEQYF.